This T cell receptor beta chain appears in the sequencing data of a study of PD-1 blockade in classical Hodgkin lymphoma. Points from the study as a whole: A reduction in baseline TCR diversity was reportedly seen in newly diagnosed patients relative to healthy donors. Whatever underlies the repertoire differences (possibly disease activity or prior therapy) remains undefined. CD4+ TCR diversity, unlike CD8+, climbed significantly by C4D1. Patients with a complete response exhibited baseline diversity comparable to newly diagnosed patients.

The assay was immunoSEQ multiplex PCR, and TCRdb's table has in-frame clones only and misses some. This table has approximately 37,000 clones, roughly 73% appearing once. Brentuximab vedotin exposure varied, and every patient relapsed after autologous stem cell transplantation. This CDR3 has 14 residues. J gave up 4 bases and V 7 bases, and 9 bases lay outside the gene matches. Germline V gene sequence: CDR1 MNHNY, CDR2 SVGAGI (reference sequence). In regard to this clone: The antigen is not known.

This material consisted of peripheral blood mononuclear cells (PBMCs), taken at baseline. The sequence was obtained from a human donor with classical Hodgkin lymphoma. V gene TRBV6-6 combines with J gene TRBJ1-2; 7 bases fit TRBD1. CDR3 nucleotides: TGTGCCAGCAACCGACGGGACAGACTCTATGGCTACACCTTC. The encoded protein is CASNRRDRLYGYTF.